These 19 T cell receptor beta chains share one sample of origin, sequenced in a study of blood T cell repertoires in COVID-19. Generated by immunoSEQ multiplex PCR, the TCRdb table keeps only in-frame clones and is missing some. Among about 410,000 clones listed, about 91% were seen once. The sequencing input was peripheral blood. These receptors were collected from a woman between 40 and 50 years old with COVID-19, enrolled during active disease.

Comment on this clone: Other DNA sequences from this sample encode an identical CDR3 as well. The chain employs TRBV7-2 and TRBJ1-5; TRBD1 aligns across 8 bases. Germline CDR1 and CDR2: SGHTA and FQGNSA. J was trimmed by 2 bases and V by 6 bases; bases with no gene match: 3. CDR3 size: 14 residues. CDR3 loop: CASSGQGGNQPQHF. The CDR3 region has the DNA TGTGCCAGCAGTGGACAGGGTGGCAATCAGCCCCAGCATTTT. The whole variable domain, remainder taken from reference TRBV7-2 and TRBJ1-5, is GAGVSQSPSNKVTEKGKDVELRCDPISGHTALYWYRQSLGQGLEFLIYFQGNSAPDKSGLPSDRFSAERTGGSVSTLTIQRTQQEDSAVYLCASSGQGGNQPQHFGDGTRLSIL.

The chain uses TRBV18 and TRBJ2-5, with D possibly TRBD1 on 5 matching bases. The CDR3 consists of 14 residues. V gave up 8 bases and J gave up 5 bases, with 18 bases separating them. Germline assignment: CDR1 KGHSH and CDR2 LQKENI. Here the CDR3 DNA reads TGTGCCAGCACCTCACAGGTCCTGGGGGAGACCCAGTACTTC. As protein: CASTSQVLGETQYF. Supplemented by reference TRBV18 and TRBJ2-5, the full variable domain reads NAGVMQNPRHLVRRRGQEARLRCSPMKGHSHVYWYRQLPEEGLKFMVYLQKENIIDESGMPKERFSAEFPKEGPSILRIQQVVRGDSAAYFCASTSQVLGETQYFGPGTRLLVL.

Here the CDR3 DNA reads TGTGCCACCAGCAGAGGCAGGGCCAGGGACGAGCAGTACTTC. Residues: CATSRGRARDEQYF. The chain joins TRBV15 to TRBJ2-7, with a weak D call TRBD1 (5 bases). The CDR3 is 14 residues long. Deletions cut 1 base from V and 5 bases from J, with 12 bases between. The V gene's germline CDR1 is LNHNV and CDR2 YYDKDF (reference sequence).

V and J are TRBV14 and TRBJ2-2; D is ambiguous. The length of the CDR3 is 13 residues. The V gene's germline CDR1 is SGHDN and CDR2 FVKESK. Deletions cut 4 bases from V and 6 bases from J, with 9 bases between. The CDR3 loop is CASSRAAAGELFF. CDR3 coding DNA: TGTGCCAGCAGCCGCGCGGCGGCCGGGGAGCTGTTTTTT.

The chain combines TRBV19 with TRBJ2-7; 8 bases map to TRBD1. J gave up 3 bases and V 3 bases, and 1 base lay outside the gene matches. From germline, CDR1 is LNHDA and CDR2 SQIVND (reference sequence). This CDR3 has 13 amino acids. The CDR3 nucleotides read TGTGCCAGTAGTATGGGGACAGGCTACGAGCAGTACTTC. Residues: CASSMGTGYEQYF.

The V gene is TRBV24-1, the J gene TRBJ2-7; 7 nucleotides line up with TRBD1. Germline V gene data show CDR1 as KGHDR and CDR2 as SFDVKD. J was trimmed by 3 bases and V by 3 bases; bases with no gene match: 4. The CDR3 has 14 amino acids. Here the CDR3 reads CATSDAGQVYEQYF. CDR3 DNA sequence: TGTGCCACCAGTGATGCCGGACAGGTCTACGAGCAGTACTTC.

This chain uses TRBV23-1 with TRBJ1-5; 10 bases map to TRBD1. TRBV23-1 carries the ORF label, with uncertain function. The CDR3 spans 17 residues. The V and J ends lost 0 bases and 5 bases, in that order; junction bases with no gene match: 7. Here the CDR3 reads CASSQSVFDRGHQPQHF. CDR3 coding DNA: TGCGCCAGCAGTCAATCAGTGTTCGACAGGGGGCATCAGCCCCAGCATTTT.

The V and J genes are TRBV5-1 and TRBJ2-2, with D possibly TRBD2 on 6 matching bases. Trimming shortened V by 0 bases and J by 5 bases, and 17 bases separated the two germline ends. The germline CDR1 and CDR2 sequences are SGHRS and YFSETQ. The CDR3 is 17 amino acids. The CDR3 region is CASSLGSGPGGTGELFF. In nucleotides, the CDR3 is TGCGCCAGCAGCTTGGGGTCTGGACCCGGGGGAACCGGGGAGCTGTTTTTT.

About this clone itself: The sample carries other DNA sequences with the same CDR3. The chain uses TRBV7-8 and TRBJ1-1; tentative D call: TRBD1 (5 bases). This CDR3 is built from 13 residues. The germline V and J ends were trimmed by 1 base and 4 bases, with 7 bases remaining between them. Germline CDR1 and CDR2: SGHVS and FQNEAQ. The CDR3 nucleotides are TGTGCCAGCAGCTTAGTGCAGGGCACTGAAGCTTTCTTT. Its translation: CASSLVQGTEAFF.

This sequence joins TRBV6-2 or TRBV6-3 and TRBJ1-2; 9 bases are shared with TRBD1. The V gene's germline CDR1 is MNHEY and CDR2 SVGEGT. After removal of 4 bases from V and 7 bases from J, the junction contained 4 bases not matched to a gene. CDR3 length equals 13 residues. The CDR3 loop is CASSFKQGAGYTF. The CDR3 bases are TGTGCCAGCAGTTTTAAACAGGGGGCTGGCTACACCTTC.

The chain couples TRBV7-2 to TRBJ1-6; possible D gene TRBD1, 6 bases. The V end was cut by 4 bases, the J end by 2 bases, with 15 bases between. The CDR3 totals 17 residues. Germline V CDR1 and CDR2: SGHTA, FQGNSA. The CDR3 DNA reads TGTGCCAGCAGCTCAGGGGACGCTCCCCCCTATAATTCACCCCTCCACTTT. Its translation: CASSSGDAPPYNSPLHF. Based on the CDR3 plus reference TRBV7-2 and TRBJ1-6, the full variable domain is GAGVSQSPSNKVTEKGKDVELRCDPISGHTALYWYRQSLGQGLEFLIYFQGNSAPDKSGLPSDRFSAERTGGSVSTLTIQRTQQEDSAVYLCASSSGDAPPYNSPLHFGNGTRLTVT.

This clone was detected a few times. The V and J genes are TRBV27 and TRBJ1-4, with TRBD1 matching over 10 bases. The CDR3 has 16 residues. Germline values: CDR1 MNHEY, CDR2 SMNVEV (reference sequence). The ends lost 6 bases at V and 4 bases at J; junction bases unmatched: 8. This CDR3 reads CASRRTGGSGNEKLFF. The CDR3 region has the DNA TGTGCCAGCAGACGGACAGGGGGGTCGGGTAATGAAAAACTGTTTTTT.

This chain connects TRBV7-9 to TRBJ2-3, with TRBD2 identical over 10 bases. There are 18 residues in the CDR3. The trim removed 1 base at V and 4 bases at J, leaving 11 bases unmatched. The germline gives CDR1 SEHNR, CDR2 FQNEAQ (reference sequence). The CDR3 coding sequence is TGTGCCAGCAGCTTAGTAACCAGCGGGAGGGGGTTCGCAGATACGCAGTATTTT. Translated, it gives CASSLVTSGRGFADTQYF.

This chain links TRBV21-1 with TRBJ1-1. TRBV21-1 corresponds to a pseudogene. The CDR3 has 14 residues. The CDR3 spells CASSKLWNGTEAFF. CDR3 nucleotide sequence: TGTGCCAGCAGCAAACTTTGGAACGGGACTGAAGCTTTCTTT.

The CDR3 protein is CASSYGQIWGYTF. The DNA of the CDR3 is TGTGCCAGCAGTTACGGACAAATCTGGGGCTACACCTTC. The chain joins TRBV28 to TRBJ1-2, with D possibly being TRBD1 (5 bases). Trimming cost V 4 bases and J 8 bases, with 14 bases left between them. CDR1 and CDR2 (germline): MDHEN, SYDVKM. The CDR3 runs to 13 residues.

This chain uses TRBV27 with TRBJ2-7; 7 positions agree with TRBD1. This CDR3 spans 16 amino acids. Germline V lookup: CDR1 MNHEY, CDR2 SMNVEV (reference sequence). V lost 3 bases, J lost 5 bases, and 13 bases stayed unmatched. CDR3 bases: TGTGCCAGCAGTTTTCTCTCGGGACAGACATCCGACGAGCAGTACTTC. Residues: CASSFLSGQTSDEQYF.

The chain has TRBV30 and TRBJ1-4; 12 nucleotides agree with TRBD1. The CDR3 has 16 residues. The V gene's germline CDR1 is GTSNPN and CDR2 SVGIG (reference sequence). J lost 3 bases, V lost 6 bases, and 8 bases had no gene match. The CDR3 here is CACGTGGLGANEKLFF. The CDR3 region has the DNA TGTGCCTGCGGGACAGGGGGCTTAGGGGCTAATGAAAAACTGTTTTTT.

The chain has TRBV7-9 and TRBJ1-4; 7 bases agree with TRBD1. The CDR3 has 15 amino acids. V dropped 4 bases and J dropped 7; count of bases not matched to a gene: 9. Germline values: CDR1 SEHNR, CDR2 FQNEAQ (reference sequence). CDR3 region: CASSYKQGIGEKLFF. CDR3 sequence (DNA): TGTGCCAGCAGCTACAAACAGGGGATCGGTGAAAAACTGTTTTTT.

The chain combines TRBV7-3 with TRBJ2-3; 7 nucleotides align to TRBD2. Germline lookup yields CDR1 SGHTA and CDR2 FQGTGA. The CDR3 runs 16 residues. The junction had 12 bases not matched to a gene; V was cut back by 5 bases and J by 4 bases. CDR3 protein: CASSPPASRGADTQYF. Here the CDR3 DNA reads TGTGCCAGCAGCCCACCGGCTAGCCGGGGGGCAGATACGCAGTATTTT.